This T cell receptor beta chain was documented in a study of T cell clonality in common variable immunodeficiency. Findings of the study overall: CVID subjects shared fewer TCRbeta clones than healthy controls did. Repertoire-complication correlations in CVID were limited by patient heterogeneity. Reportedly, TCR beta sequences from common variable immunodeficiency showed fewer deletions and N-nucleotide insertions.

Control and CVID samples contributed equal amounts of genomic DNA. Sequencing used immunoSEQ multiplex PCR; TCRdb keeps in-frame clones, though not all of them. Singletons are absent from the sample, which has over 25,000 clones. Points on this clone: The antigen is not known. With the read ending 3 residues before the CDR3 end, the germline J gene is used to fill in that end.

Germline V gene lookup returns CDR1 SGHTA and CDR2 FQGNSA. This CDR3 comprises 14 residues. Heparinized whole blood, roughly 5 to 8 ml, came from each donor. This receptor was identified in a human donor with common variable immunodeficiency. J is TRBJ1-2 and V is TRBV7-2, with a possible D match to TRBD1 (5 bases). What was sequenced was peripheral blood mononuclear cells. The chain's CDR3 is CASSLASQGNGYTF. The CDR3 DNA, read in part, is TGTGCCAGCAGCTTAGCGTCGCAGGGTAACGGC.